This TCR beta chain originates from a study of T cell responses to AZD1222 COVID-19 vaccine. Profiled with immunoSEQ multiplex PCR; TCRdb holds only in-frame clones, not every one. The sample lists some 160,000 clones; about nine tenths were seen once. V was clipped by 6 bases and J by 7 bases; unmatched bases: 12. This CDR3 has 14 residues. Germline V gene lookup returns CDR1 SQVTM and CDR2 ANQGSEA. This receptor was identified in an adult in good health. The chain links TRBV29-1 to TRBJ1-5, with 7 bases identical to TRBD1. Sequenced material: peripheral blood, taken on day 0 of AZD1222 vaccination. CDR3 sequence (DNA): TGCAGCGTCGCGCCGACAGGGATCGGACAGCCCCAGCATTTT. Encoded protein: CSVAPTGIGQPQHF.